What follows is one TCR beta chain and its context. The data were taken from a study of blood T cell repertoires in COVID-19. Study-level information: Italy, Spain and the United States were the sources of the convalescent and acute COVID-19 samples. PBMCs, B-cell-depleted T cells, or T cells provided the cDNA or gDNA that made up the material.

Original processing notes: The authors estimated nucleated cell counts from reference gene primer amplification. Assay: immunoSEQ multiplex PCR; the TCRdb copy retains only in-frame clones and omits some. V and J calls and clone size follow that table, whereas D and trimming were derived from the DNA. The sample has about 160,000 clones, 85% to 95% seen once; the top ten hold 1.5% to 2.5%. The sample consisted of peripheral blood. The sequence was collected from a woman aged 60-75 years with COVID-19, enrolled during active disease.

The CDR3 region is CASNLSPMLAAFF. CDR3 coding DNA: TGTGCCAGCAACCTGAGTCCCATGCTAGCCGCTTTCTTT. The J gene is TRBJ1-1, the V gene TRBV2; D unresolved. The V gene lost 7 bases and the J gene lost 11 bases, with 20 bases spanning the gap. Germline loops: CDR1 SNHLY, CDR2 FYNNEI. The CDR3 totals 13 residues.